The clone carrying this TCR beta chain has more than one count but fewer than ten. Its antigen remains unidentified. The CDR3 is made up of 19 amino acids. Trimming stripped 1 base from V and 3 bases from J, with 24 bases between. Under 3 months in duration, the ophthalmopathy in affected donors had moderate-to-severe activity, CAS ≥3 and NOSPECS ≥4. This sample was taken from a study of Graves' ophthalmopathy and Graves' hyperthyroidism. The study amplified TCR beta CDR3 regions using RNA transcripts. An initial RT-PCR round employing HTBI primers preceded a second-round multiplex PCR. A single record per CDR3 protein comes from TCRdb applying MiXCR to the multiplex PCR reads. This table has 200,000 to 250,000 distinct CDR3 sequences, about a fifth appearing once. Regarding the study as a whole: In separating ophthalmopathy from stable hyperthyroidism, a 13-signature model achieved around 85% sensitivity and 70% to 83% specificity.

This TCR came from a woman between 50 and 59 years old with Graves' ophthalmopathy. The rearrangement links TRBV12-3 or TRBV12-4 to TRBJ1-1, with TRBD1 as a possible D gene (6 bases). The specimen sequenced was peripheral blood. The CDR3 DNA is TGTGCCAGCAGTTTAGTAATAGGTTGGGGGGCGAAGAGGGACACTGAAGCTTTCTTT. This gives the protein CASSLVIGWGAKRDTEAFF.